A selection of T cell receptor beta chains follows, all from one sample in a study of CD8 T cells in Susac syndrome. Each CDR3 protein is one row after TCRdb ran MiXCR on the immunoSEQ multiplex PCR reads. The repertoire holds 90,000 to 150,000 distinct CDR3 sequences, with about 92% as singletons. The sequenced sample was CD4+ T cells from PBMCs. All receptors derive from a human donor with multiple sclerosis. CDR3s include the opening cysteine and the closing phenylalanine or tryptophan. The D gene is left open where the match is weak. Expanded clones are given a class, and other clones once, few, many or no size at all.

j_gene | d_gene | v_gene | abundance | CDR3aa | CDR3nt
TRBJ1-4 | . | TRBV7-9 | . | CASSLAGSFGELFF | TGTGCCAGCAGCTTAGCTGGCAGCTTTGGGGAACTGTTTTTT
TRBJ1-4 | TRBD1 | TRBV12-3/TRBV12-4 | . | CASSSRDRAEKLFF | TGTGCCAGCAGCTCAAGGGACAGGGCTGAAAAACTGTTTTTT
TRBJ2-2 | TRBD1 | TRBV5-1 | . | CASRPTGASGELFF | TGCGCCAGCAGGCCCACAGGGGCCTCCGGGGAGCTGTTTTTT
TRBJ1-5 | TRBD1 | TRBV19 | . | CASSSTPGQGQPQHF | TGTGCCAGTAGTTCCACCCCGGGACAGGGTCAGCCCCAGCATTTT
TRBJ1-2 | . | TRBV7-3 | . | CASSLTFRNYGYTF | TGTGCCAGCAGCTTAACGTTTAGGAACTATGGCTACACCTTC
TRBJ2-3 | . | TRBV2 | . | CASSPGFTDTQYF | TGTGCCAGCAGTCCGGGTTTCACAGATACGCAGTATTTT
TRBJ2-3 | TRBD2 | TRBV20-1 | . | CSVRGVGLADTQYF | TGCAGTGTCCGGGGGGTGGGTCTTGCAGATACGCAGTATTTT
TRBJ2-5 | . | TRBV30 | . | CAWSRMGRGVQETQYF | TGTGCCTGGAGTCGTATGGGGCGCGGGGTCCAAGAGACCCAGTACTTC
TRBJ2-7 | . | TRBV28 | . | CASRLPSSYEQYF | TGTGCCAGCAGGCTCCCTAGCTCCTACGAGCAGTACTTC
TRBJ2-1 | TRBD1 | TRBV6-2/TRBV6-3 | . | CASSLRTGKGYNEQFF | TGTGCCAGCAGCCTCCGGACAGGGAAAGGGTACAATGAGCAGTTCTTC
TRBJ1-6 | . | TRBV19 | . | CAIKAGTNSPLHF | TGTGCCATTAAAGCAGGGACAAATTCACCCCTCCACTTT
TRBJ1-4 | . | TRBV6-1 | . | CASLGQLNEKLFF | TGTGCCAGCCTAGGACAGCTAAATGAAAAACTGTTTTTT
TRBJ1-5 | TRBD1 | TRBV7-2 | . | CASSPQGWQPQHF | TGTGCCAGCAGCCCACAGGGGTGGCAGCCCCAGCATTTT
TRBJ1-2 | . | TRBV19 | . | CASSIEEGSYGYTF | TGTGCCAGTAGTATAGAGGAGGGGAGCTATGGCTACACCTTC
TRBJ2-1 | . | TRBV10-1 | . | CASSEGQGYGYEQFF | TGCGCCAGCAGTGAGGGGCAGGGGTACGGGTATGAGCAGTTCTTC
TRBJ2-3 | TRBD1 | TRBV5-1 | . | CASSLLPGQGSSDTQYF | TGCGCCAGCAGCTTGTTGCCGGGACAGGGATCGTCGGATACGCAGTATTTT
TRBJ2-1 | . | TRBV6-1 | . | CASSEAGVKNEQFF | TGTGCCAGCAGTGAGGCCGGGGTGAAAAATGAGCAGTTCTTC
TRBJ2-7 | TRBD1 | TRBV15 | once | CATSNRQGGYEQYF | TGTGCCACCAGCAATAGACAGGGGGGTTACGAGCAGTACTTC
TRBJ1-1 | TRBD1 | TRBV5-8 | . | CASSLMGQGNTEAFF | TGTGCCAGCAGCTTGATGGGACAGGGGAACACTGAAGCTTTCTTT
TRBJ1-3 | . | TRBV5-6 | . | CASSLAKDRSSSGNTIYF | TGTGCCAGCAGCTTGGCCAAGGACCGATCTAGCTCTGGAAACACCATATATTTT
TRBJ1-2 | . | TRBV5-1 | . | CASSLVEGTNYGYTF | TGCGCCAGCAGCTTGGTGGAGGGTACCAACTATGGCTACACCTTC
TRBJ2-3 | . | TRBV29-1 | . | CSGKRAEDTQYF | TGCAGCGGGAAAAGGGCCGAAGATACGCAGTATTTT
TRBJ2-6 | . | TRBV4-1 | once | CASSHQAILVGTGANVLTF | TGCGCCAGCAGCCACCAGGCGATCCTAGTTGGGACTGGGGCCAACGTCCTGACTTTC
TRBJ1-1 | . | TRBV3-1 | . | CASSQPVLQGVGAFF | TGTGCCAGCAGCCAGCCGGTCCTACAGGGAGTTGGAGCTTTCTTT
TRBJ2-7 | . | TRBV5-6 | once | CASSGPRDFSYEQYF | TGTGCCAGCAGCGGCCCCCGGGACTTCTCCTACGAGCAGTACTTC
TRBJ2-1 | . | TRBV6-2/TRBV6-3 | . | CASSLYYNEQFF | TGTGCCAGCAGCCTGTACTACAATGAGCAGTTCTTC
TRBJ1-1 | . | TRBV2 | . | CASSEAGPDIGTEAFF | TGTGCCAGCAGTGAAGCGGGCCCCGACATAGGGACTGAAGCTTTCTTT
TRBJ2-4 | TRBD2 | TRBV10-3 | . | CAISGGGNIQYF | TGTGCCATCAGTGGGGGGGGGAACATTCAGTACTTC
TRBJ1-5 | . | TRBV12-3/TRBV12-4 | . | CASRYGDFQPQHF | TGTGCCAGCCGCTACGGGGATTTTCAGCCCCAGCATTTT
TRBJ1-5 | . | TRBV15 | . | CATSRDPGQGQHF | TGTGCCACCAGCAGAGATCCGGGACAAGGCCAGCATTTT
TRBJ2-6 | . | TRBV5-1 | . | CASSFAGISGANVLTF | TGCGCCAGCAGTTTTGCCGGGATCTCTGGGGCCAACGTCCTGACTTTC
TRBJ1-1 | TRBD1 | TRBV18 | . | CASSEIQGAGTEAFF | TGTGCCAGCTCAGAAATCCAGGGGGCCGGCACTGAAGCTTTCTTT
TRBJ2-2 | TRBD2 | TRBV5-1 | . | CASSLAGTSGGPSYTGELFF | TGCGCCAGCAGCTTGGCCGGGACTAGCGGGGGGCCTTCCTACACCGGGGAGCTGTTTTTT
TRBJ1-1 | . | TRBV5-4 | . | CASSFRQEGTEAFF | TGTGCCAGCAGCTTCAGACAGGAGGGGACTGAAGCTTTCTTT
TRBJ1-2 | . | TRBV29-1 | . | CSVAFGGGYTF | TGCAGCGTTGCGTTCGGTGGTGGCTACACCTTC